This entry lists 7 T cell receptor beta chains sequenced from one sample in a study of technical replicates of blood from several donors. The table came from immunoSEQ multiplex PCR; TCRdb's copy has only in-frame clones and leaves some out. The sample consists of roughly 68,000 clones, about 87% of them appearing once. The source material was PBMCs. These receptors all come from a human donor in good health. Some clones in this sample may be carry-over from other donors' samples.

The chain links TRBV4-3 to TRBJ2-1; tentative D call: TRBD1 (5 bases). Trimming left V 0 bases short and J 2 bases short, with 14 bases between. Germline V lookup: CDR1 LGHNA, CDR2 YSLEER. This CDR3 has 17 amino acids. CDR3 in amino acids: CASSQDLGMDTYNEQFF. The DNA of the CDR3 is TGCGCCAGCAGCCAAGATTTGGGGATGGACACCTACAATGAGCAGTTCTTC.

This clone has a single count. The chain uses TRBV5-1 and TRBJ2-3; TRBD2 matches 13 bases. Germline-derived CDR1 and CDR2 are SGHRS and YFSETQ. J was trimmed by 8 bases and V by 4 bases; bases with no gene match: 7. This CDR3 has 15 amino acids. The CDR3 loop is CASSPTSGGASTQYF. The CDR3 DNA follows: TGCGCCAGCAGCCCTACTAGCGGGGGGGCTAGTACGCAGTATTTT.

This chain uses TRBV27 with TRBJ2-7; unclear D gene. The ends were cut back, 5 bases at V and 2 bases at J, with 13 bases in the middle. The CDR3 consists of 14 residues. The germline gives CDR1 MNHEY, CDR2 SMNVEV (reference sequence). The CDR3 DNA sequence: TGTGCCAGCAGTGTAACTATTGGAACCTACGAGCAGTACTTC. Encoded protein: CASSVTIGTYEQYF.

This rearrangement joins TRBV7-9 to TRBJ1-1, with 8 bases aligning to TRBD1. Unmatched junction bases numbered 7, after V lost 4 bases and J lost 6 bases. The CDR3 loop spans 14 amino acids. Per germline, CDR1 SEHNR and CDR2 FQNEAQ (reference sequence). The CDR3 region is CASSSQGANAEAFF. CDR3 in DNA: TGTGCCAGCAGCTCGCAGGGGGCTAATGCTGAAGCTTTCTTT.

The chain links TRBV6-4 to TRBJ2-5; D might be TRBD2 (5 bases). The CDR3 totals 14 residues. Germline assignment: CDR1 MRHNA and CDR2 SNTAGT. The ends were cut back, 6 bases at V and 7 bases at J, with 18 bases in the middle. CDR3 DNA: TGTGCCAGCAGGAAACTGGGGTCTCGGGGGACCCAGTACTTC. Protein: CASRKLGSRGTQYF.

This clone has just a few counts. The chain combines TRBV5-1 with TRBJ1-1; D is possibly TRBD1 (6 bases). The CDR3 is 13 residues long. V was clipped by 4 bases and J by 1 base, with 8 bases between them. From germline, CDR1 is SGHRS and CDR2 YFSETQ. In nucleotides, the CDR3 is TGCGCCAGCAGCGTGGGACAGAACACTGAAGCTTTCTTT. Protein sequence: CASSVGQNTEAFF.

The CDR3 here is CASSSRVGSHEQYF. DNA for the CDR3: TGTGCCAGCAGCTCCCGCGTCGGGAGCCACGAGCAGTACTTC. The V and J genes are TRBV7-3 and TRBJ2-7, with D possibly TRBD2 on 6 matching bases. Germline-derived CDR1 and CDR2 are SGHTA and FQGTGA. Trimming removed 4 bases at V and 5 bases at J, with 15 bases between. CDR3 length: 14 amino acids. Based on the CDR3 plus reference TRBV7-3 and TRBJ2-7, the full variable domain is GAGVSQTPSNKVTEKGKYVELRCDPISGHTALYWYRQSLGQGPEFLIYFQGTGAADDSGLPNDRFFAVRPEGSVSTLKIQRTERGDSAVYLCASSSRVGSHEQYFGPGTRLTVT.